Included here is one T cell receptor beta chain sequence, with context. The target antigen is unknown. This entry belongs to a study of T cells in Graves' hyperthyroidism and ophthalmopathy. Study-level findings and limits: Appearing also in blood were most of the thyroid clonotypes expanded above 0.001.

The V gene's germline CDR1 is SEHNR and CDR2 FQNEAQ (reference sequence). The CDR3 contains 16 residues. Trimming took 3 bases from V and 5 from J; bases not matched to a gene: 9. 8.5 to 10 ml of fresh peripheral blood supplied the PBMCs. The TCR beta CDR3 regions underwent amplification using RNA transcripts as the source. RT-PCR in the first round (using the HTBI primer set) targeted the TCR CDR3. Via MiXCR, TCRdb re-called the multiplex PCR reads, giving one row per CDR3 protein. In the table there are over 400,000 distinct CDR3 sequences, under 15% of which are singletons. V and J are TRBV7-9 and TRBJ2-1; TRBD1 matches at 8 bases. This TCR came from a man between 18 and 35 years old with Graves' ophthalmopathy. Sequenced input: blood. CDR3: CASSFSPGQVNNEQFF. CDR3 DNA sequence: TGTGCCAGCAGCTTCTCTCCGGGACAGGTCAACAATGAGCAGTTCTTC.